This T cell receptor beta chain was identified during a study of blood T cell repertoires in COVID-19. About the study: Donors in the United States, Italy and Spain gave samples during acute or convalescent COVID-19.

The assay was immunoSEQ multiplex PCR, and TCRdb's table has in-frame clones only and misses some. This repertoire shows some 180,000 clones, approximately 89% found once; its top ten account for about 6.3%. In terms of age and location, participants ranged from roughly 18 to 90 years and lived in about 25 US areas. The sequence derives from a man between 40 and 49 years old who had recovered from COVID-19. Sequencing was done on a sample of PBMCs or T cells enriched from blood (not recorded which).

The CDR3 spells CASSSGQIYYGYTF. The DNA of the CDR3 is TGTGCCAGCAGCTCGGGACAGATCTACTATGGCTACACCTTC. The rearrangement joins TRBV7-8 to TRBJ1-2; 7 bases match TRBD1. The CDR3 contains 14 residues. The germline CDR1 and CDR2 sequences are SGHVS and FQNEAQ. Trimming at V came to 4 bases and at J to 3 bases, leaving 5 bases not matched to a gene.